A single T cell receptor (beta chain) is shown here with its context. Its antigen remains unknown. The entry originates in a study of response to subunit inactivated influenza vaccine. Study-level results: Authors suggested each seasonal flu vaccination may recruit only limited numbers of new T cells.

J gave up 6 bases and V 5 bases, and 15 bases lay outside the gene matches. Germline V CDR1 and CDR2: MNHEY, SVGEGT. The CDR3 spans 17 residues. TCRdb itself ran the RT-PCR reads through MiXCR, one entry per CDR3 protein. The sample contains hundreds of thousands of distinct CDR3 sequences, 9% to 15% of which appear only once. This TCR derives from a man between 50 and 59 years old who received an inactivated influenza vaccine. The source material was non-naive T cells sorted from PBMCs, sampled 14 to 15 days before vaccination. This chain joins TRBV6-2 or TRBV6-3 and TRBJ2-1, with TRBD2 identical over 8 bases. The CDR3 is CASSEREQWRMGNEQFF. The CDR3 region has the DNA TGTGCCAGCAGTGAGCGGGAGCAGTGGAGGATGGGCAATGAGCAGTTCTTC.